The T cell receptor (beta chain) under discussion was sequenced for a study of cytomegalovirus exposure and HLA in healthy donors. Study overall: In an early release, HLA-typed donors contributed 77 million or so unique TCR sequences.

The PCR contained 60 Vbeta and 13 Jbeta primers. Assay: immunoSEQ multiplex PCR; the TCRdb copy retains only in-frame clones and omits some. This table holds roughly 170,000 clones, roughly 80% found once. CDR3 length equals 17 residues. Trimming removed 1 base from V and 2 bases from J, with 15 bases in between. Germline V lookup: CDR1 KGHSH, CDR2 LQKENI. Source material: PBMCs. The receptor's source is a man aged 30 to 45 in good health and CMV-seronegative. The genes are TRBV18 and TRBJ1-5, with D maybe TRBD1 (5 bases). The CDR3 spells CASSPRGAGGGNQPQHF. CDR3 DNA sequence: TGTGCCAGCTCACCACGGGGAGCGGGGGGTGGCAATCAGCCCCAGCATTTT.